The 32 T cell receptor beta chains below all came from one sample that was sequenced in a study of blood T cell repertoires in COVID-19 (dated by TCRdb to the early 2020s). Library creation used the immunoSEQ multiplex PCR assay. This is the immuneACCESS table as TCRdb keeps it, with only in-frame sequences that have V and J called. A part of the clones is gone; compared with another copy, unresolved V genes explain less than half, and the rest is unexplained. The table for this sample lists 200,000 or so clones; approximately 90% of them were counted only once. The ten largest clones represent about 2.5% of the sample. The sequenced sample was PBMCs or T cells enriched from blood (not recorded which). All receptors derive from a woman aged 40 to 55 with acute COVID-19.

This clone occurred once. The chain couples TRBV6-5 to TRBJ2-1; 8 bases are a match to TRBD2. Germline assignment: CDR1 MNHEY and CDR2 SVGAGI. The CDR3 covers 12 residues. V lost 8 bases and J lost 12; bases outside the gene matches: 9. The CDR3, as DNA: TGTGCCAGCGGAGCTAGCGGGCGTGGGCAGTTCTTC. Translating it yields CASGASGRGQFF.

The chain joins TRBV30 to TRBJ2-5, with D possibly TRBD1 on 6 matching bases. This CDR3 has 16 residues. Germline loops: CDR1 GTSNPN, CDR2 SVGIG (reference sequence). Trimming shortened V by 1 base and J by 0 bases, and 15 bases separated the two germline ends. CDR3 in amino acids: CAWSAGQLTYQETQYF. DNA of the CDR3: TGTGCCTGGAGTGCCGGACAGTTGACGTACCAAGAGACCCAGTACTTC.

The rearrangement uses TRBV6-5 and TRBJ2-7; D possibly corresponds to TRBD2 (6 bases). Trimming cost V 0 bases and J 2 bases, with 8 bases left between them. The CDR3 runs to 14 residues. CDR1 and CDR2 (germline): MNHEY, SVGAGI. This CDR3 is CASSYSAGTYEQYF. In DNA form, the CDR3 reads TGTGCCAGCAGTTACTCGGCGGGGACCTACGAGCAGTACTTC.

The V and J genes are TRBV6-1 and TRBJ1-6; 10 bases match TRBD1. J gave up 5 bases and V 2 bases, and 6 bases lay outside the gene matches. CDR1 MNHNS and CDR2 SASEGT come from the germline V gene. The CDR3 runs to 17 residues. The CDR3 loop is CASSELGTGANNSPLHF. Here the CDR3 DNA reads TGTGCCAGCAGTGAACTGGGGACAGGGGCTAATAATTCACCCCTCCACTTT.

The V gene is TRBV3-1 (or the pseudogene TRBV3-2), the J gene TRBJ2-5; D not certain. V lost 1 base and J 5 bases, leaving 8 bases between the germline ends. Germline CDR1 LGHDT, CDR2 YNNKEL (reference sequence). The CDR3 spans 13 residues. The CDR3 region is CASSQGLDETQYF. The CDR3 DNA is TGTGCCAGCAGCCAAGGGCTAGATGAGACCCAGTACTTC.

This clone has just one count. This chain links TRBV20-1 with TRBJ1-6, with D uncertain. V lost 3 bases and J 3 bases, leaving 6 bases between the germline ends. The CDR3 is 13 amino acids. Germline CDR1 reads DFQATT; CDR2 reads SNEGSKA (reference sequence). This CDR3 is CSASSDYNSPLHF. For the CDR3, the DNA is TGCAGTGCTAGTTCAGACTATAATTCACCCCTCCACTTT.

V gene TRBV4-1 combines with J gene TRBJ2-5, with 8 bases fitting TRBD1. The V segment lost 3 bases and the J segment 1 base; nucleotides outside the gene matches: 13. The germline CDR1 and CDR2 sequences are MGHRA and YSYEKL. The CDR3 has 18 residues. Here the CDR3 DNA reads TGCGCCAGCAGCCATGCACGGACAGGGTCCCCGGCCCAAGAGACCCAGTACTTC. Translating gives CASSHARTGSPAQETQYF.

This sequence joins TRBV9 and TRBJ2-5; D might be TRBD1 (6 bases). The germline gives CDR1 SGDLS, CDR2 YYNGEE. Trimming pared 3 bases from V and 0 bases from J, leaving 9 bases between. The CDR3 is 14 amino acids. The CDR3 DNA is TGTGCCAGCAGCGCCGGGACAAACCAAGAGACCCAGTACTTC. Its translation: CASSAGTNQETQYF.

V and J are TRBV28 and TRBJ1-2; possible D gene TRBD1, 6 bases. The CDR3 has 15 amino acids. Germline-derived CDR1 and CDR2 are MDHEN and SYDVKM. V lost 3 bases, J lost 6 bases, and 17 bases lay in between. For the CDR3, the DNA is TGTGCCAGCAGTTTGGCAGGGGCCCCTTTCGATGGCTACACCTTC. It yields the protein CASSLAGAPFDGYTF.

This chain joins TRBV19 and TRBJ1-6; the match to TRBD1 covers 7 bases. The CDR3 spans 15 residues. Germline V gene sequence: CDR1 LNHDA, CDR2 SQIVND (reference sequence). Germline trimming cut 1 base from V and 10 bases from J; bases unmatched to any gene: 7. The CDR3 sequence is CASSIGPGTVSPLHF. The CDR3 region has the DNA TGTGCCAGTAGTATAGGTCCCGGGACAGTCTCACCCCTCCACTTT.

The rearrangement joins TRBV5-1 to TRBJ2-1, with a possible D match to TRBD2 (6 bases). Trimming stripped 0 bases from V and 7 bases from J, with 11 bases between. CDR1 and CDR2 from the germline V gene are SGHRS and YFSETQ. The CDR3 contains 14 residues. The CDR3 nucleotides read TGCGCCAGCAGCTTGGATCCAGGGAGGAATGAGCAGTTCTTC. This codes for CASSLDPGRNEQFF.

This clone was detected a few times. The rearrangement uses TRBV7-9 and TRBJ1-2; perhaps TRBD1 as D (5 bases). Germline values: CDR1 SEHNR, CDR2 FQNEAQ (reference sequence). Trimming left V 5 bases short and J 7 bases short, with 14 bases between. The CDR3 has 13 amino acids. The CDR3 loop is CASSLLGQGGYTF. The DNA for the CDR3 is TGTGCCAGCAGCCTATTGGGGCAGGGTGGCTACACCTTC.

This chain links TRBV9 with TRBJ1-5; D is unclear. Trimming took 4 bases from V and 7 from J, leaving 15 bases between them. CDR3 length: 14 amino acids. CDR1 is SGDLS, CDR2 YYNGEE, per germline. The DNA for the CDR3 is TGTGCCAGCAGCAAATTAGGAATCGGGCAGCCCCAGCATTTT. Translating gives CASSKLGIGQPQHF.

V gene TRBV2 combines with J gene TRBJ2-2, with 10 bases lining up with TRBD1. Germline V lookup: CDR1 SNHLY, CDR2 FYNNEI. The length of the CDR3 is 16 residues. V lost 7 bases and J lost 5; bases outside the gene matches: 10. The CDR3 spells CASNHPGTGVTGELFF. The CDR3 DNA follows: TGTGCCAGCAATCATCCCGGGACAGGGGTGACCGGGGAGCTGTTTTTT.

This chain connects TRBV21-1 to TRBJ1-2; the table names TRBD1, a call not compared with the DNA. TRBV21-1 is described as a pseudogene. This CDR3 spans 14 amino acids. CDR3 DNA sequence: TGTGCCAGCAGCACACCCCGGGACAGGGGAGGCTACACCTTC. This codes for CASSTPRDRGGYTF.

This clone was counted a few times. The chain has TRBV11-2 and TRBJ1-1, with D tentatively TRBD1 (6 bases). V was cut by 7 bases and J by 2 bases, with 23 bases left in between. The germline V gene encodes CDR1 SGHAT and CDR2 FQNNGV. CDR3 length: 17 amino acids. In nucleotides, the CDR3 is TGTGCCAGCAAAGCCCAGGGGACCCTGCGCAAAAACACTGAAGCTTTCTTT. It codes for CASKAQGTLRKNTEAFF. The full variable domain, with the rest looked up from reference TRBV11-2 and TRBJ1-1, is EAGVAQSPRYKIIEKRQSVAFWCNPISGHATLYWYQQILGQGPKLLIQFQNNGVVDDSQLPKDRFSAERLKGVDSTLKIQPAKLEDSAVYLCASKAQGTLRKNTEAFFGQGTRLTVV.

In this sample, this clone turned up a few times. The chain links TRBV21-1 to TRBJ2-1; no DNA check was done on the table's D call, TRBD1. TRBV21-1 is noted as a pseudogene. This CDR3 region has 13 residues. Here the CDR3 reads CASSSGQHNEQFF. DNA for the CDR3: TGTGCCAGCAGCTCAGGACAGCACAATGAGCAGTTCTTC.

The CDR3 sequence is CASSVDSTQETQYF. In nucleotides, the CDR3 is TGTGCCAGCAGCGTCGACAGTACTCAAGAGACCCAGTACTTC. The chain links TRBV7-8 to TRBJ2-5, with a weak D call TRBD1 (5 bases). The V end was cut by 5 bases, the J end by 2 bases, with 12 bases between. The CDR3 loop spans 14 amino acids. Germline V CDR1 and CDR2: SGHVS, FQNEAQ.

J is TRBJ1-3 and V is TRBV4-3; TRBD1 matches 7 bases. The CDR3 totals 16 residues. Germline values: CDR1 LGHNA, CDR2 YSLEER. Trimming removed 5 bases from V and 2 bases from J; junction bases left unmatched: 9. The CDR3: CASSLVHRGTGNTIYF. The CDR3 DNA sequence: TGCGCCAGCAGCTTGGTCCACAGGGGTACTGGAAACACCATATATTTT.

Comment on this clone: The sample contains more than one DNA sequence encoding this CDR3. This chain joins TRBV18 and TRBJ1-2; TRBD1 matches 7 bases. This CDR3 region has 13 residues. V dropped 3 bases and J dropped 3; count of bases not matched to a gene: 1. Per the germline V gene, CDR1 is KGHSH and CDR2 is LQKENI. This chain's CDR3 is CASSPGTDYGYTF. CDR3 sequence (DNA): TGTGCCAGCTCACCCGGGACAGACTATGGCTACACCTTC.

The rearrangement joins TRBV11-2 to TRBJ2-2, with D perhaps TRBD2 (7 bases). CDR3 length equals 13 residues. Germline V gene data show CDR1 as SGHAT and CDR2 as FQNNGV. Between the trimmed V and J ends, which lost 7 bases and 5 bases, there was a span of 11 bases. The chain's CDR3 is CASIEGGTGELFF. CDR3 sequence (DNA): TGTGCCAGCATTGAGGGGGGGACCGGGGAGCTGTTTTTT.

The chain is built from TRBV24-1 and TRBJ1-2, with TRBD1 matching 9 bases. CDR3 length equals 15 residues. V was pared by 3 bases and J by 4 bases, with 5 bases of the junction left unmatched. CDR1 and CDR2 from the germline V gene are KGHDR and SFDVKD. This CDR3 is CATSDPRGQGYGYTF. The CDR3 nucleotides are TGTGCCACCAGTGATCCGCGGGGACAGGGCTATGGCTACACCTTC.

The CDR3 region is CASSLVGSAETQYF. The CDR3 DNA reads as TGTGCCAGCAGCTTAGTTGGTAGCGCGGAGACCCAGTACTTC. The chain has TRBV7-2 and TRBJ2-5; tentative D call: TRBD2 (5 bases). Germline V lookup: CDR1 SGHTA, CDR2 FQGNSA. The V end was cut by 1 base, the J end by 5 bases, with 11 bases between. This CDR3 is built from 14 residues.

The chain combines TRBV6-1 with TRBJ1-1; 8 bases are shared with TRBD1. The V gene end was trimmed by 2 bases and the J gene end by 10 bases; junction bases not matched to a gene: 15. The CDR3 is 16 amino acids. CDR1 MNHNS and CDR2 SASEGT come from the germline V gene. This CDR3 reads CASSETPGQGGFRAFF. The CDR3 nucleotides read TGTGCCAGCAGTGAAACCCCCGGACAGGGTGGGTTCCGAGCTTTCTTT.

The rearrangement uses TRBV7-6 and TRBJ1-4; 12 bases are a match to TRBD1. The CDR3 is made up of 16 amino acids. The V gene's germline CDR1 is SGHVS and CDR2 FNYEAQ. J lost 6 bases, V lost 5 bases, and 7 bases had no gene match. DNA of the CDR3: TGTGCCAGCAGCGGGGGAGGGACAGGGGGCCATGAAAAACTGTTTTTT. It yields the protein CASSGGGTGGHEKLFF.

The chain carries TRBV5-1 and TRBJ1-2; 9 positions agree with TRBD1. The CDR3 is made up of 15 amino acids. Germline V gene lookup returns CDR1 SGHRS and CDR2 YFSETQ. J lost 5 bases, V lost 0 bases, and 5 bases had no gene match. CDR3 sequence reads: CASSLVGTGSYGYTF. As DNA, the CDR3 is TGCGCCAGCAGCTTGGTTGGGACAGGGAGTTATGGCTACACCTTC.

This clone was seen a few times. This sequence joins TRBV7-2 and TRBJ1-2; 7 bases match TRBD1. V dropped 5 bases and J dropped 1; count of bases not matched to a gene: 10. This CDR3 region has 16 residues. The germline gives CDR1 SGHTA, CDR2 FQGNSA. The CDR3 DNA follows: TGTGCCAGCAGCCCCCGGACAGGCGCCTTTAACTATGGCTACACCTTC. This gives the protein CASSPRTGAFNYGYTF.

The J gene is TRBJ2-2, the V gene TRBV6-2 or TRBV6-3; TRBD2 agrees at 8 bases. The CDR3 length is 13 residues. V trimming: 5 bases; J trimming: 4 bases; junction bases outside the gene matches: 0. Germline V gene sequence: CDR1 MNHEY, CDR2 SVGEGT. CDR3 coding DNA: TGTGCCAGCAGTCGGGGGGGCACCGGGGAGCTGTTTTTT. The encoded protein is CASSRGGTGELFF.

In this sample, this clone turned up once. This rearrangement joins TRBV6-5 to TRBJ2-3; 12 bases are shared with TRBD2. The CDR3 has 16 amino acids. J lost 1 base, V lost 4 bases, and 3 bases had no gene match. The V gene's germline CDR1 is MNHEY and CDR2 SVGAGI. This CDR3 is CASSFLAGGRTDTQYF. The CDR3 DNA sequence: TGTGCCAGCAGTTTTCTAGCGGGAGGGCGCACAGATACGCAGTATTTT.

This CDR3 reads CASNSHSWPQHF. CDR3 coding DNA: TGTGCCAGTAATAGCCACTCATGGCCCCAGCATTTT. The rearrangement joins TRBV19 to TRBJ1-5; D is undetermined. The length of the CDR3 is 12 residues. Germline V CDR1 and CDR2: LNHDA, SQIVND (reference sequence). Trimming took 7 bases from V and 9 from J, leaving 13 bases between them.

This chain links TRBV24-1 with TRBJ2-2, with a possible D match to TRBD2 (6 bases). CDR1 is KGHDR, CDR2 SFDVKD, per germline. V lost 9 bases and J lost 5, with 15 bases in between. The CDR3 is made up of 14 amino acids. The CDR3 bases are TGTGCCACCTCGGGGGATAAGGTTACCGGGGAGCTGTTTTTT. Protein: CATSGDKVTGELFF.

About this clone itself: The junction shows a germline mismatch at one end, possibly a read error. The rearrangement uses TRBV7-7 and TRBJ2-2; 10 nucleotides match TRBD1. Germline CDR1 and CDR2: SSHAT and FNYEAQ (reference sequence). The CDR3 is 16 amino acids. CDR3 nucleotides: TGTGCTAGCAGCCCGGCGGGACAGGGGAGGACCGGGGAGCTGTTTTTT. It encodes CASSPAGQGRTGELFF.